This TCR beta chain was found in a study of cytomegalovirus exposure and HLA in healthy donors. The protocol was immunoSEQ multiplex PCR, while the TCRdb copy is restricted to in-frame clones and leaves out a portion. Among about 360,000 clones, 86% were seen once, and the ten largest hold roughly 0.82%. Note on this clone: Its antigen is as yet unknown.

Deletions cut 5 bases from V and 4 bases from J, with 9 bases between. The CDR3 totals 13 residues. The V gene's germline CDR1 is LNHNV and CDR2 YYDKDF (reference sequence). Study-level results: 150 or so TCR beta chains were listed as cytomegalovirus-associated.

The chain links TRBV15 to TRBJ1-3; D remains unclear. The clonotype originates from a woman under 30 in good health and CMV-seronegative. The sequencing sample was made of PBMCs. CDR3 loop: CATSPFLGNTIYF. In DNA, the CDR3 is TGTGCCACCAGCCCGTTTTTGGGAAACACCATATATTTT.